This entry lists 31 T cell receptor beta chains sequenced from one sample in a study of molecular identifiers for immune sequencing clone quantification. MiXCR, applied by TCRdb to the PCR reads, yields one record per CDR3 protein. The sample includes under 800,000 distinct CDR3 sequences, 25% seen only once; the top ten take about 0.8%. The material sequenced was naive CD8+ T cells from blood, with Jurkat cell RNA spiked in. Subset described: FACS-sorted CD8+CD4-CCR7+CD45RA+ naive T cells. The receptor source for this set is a human donor in good health. Some libraries in this study had Jurkat cell RNA spiked in.

This clonotype was seen at least ten times. The J gene is TRBJ1-3, the V gene TRBV7-8; D gene unclear. The CDR3 is 17 amino acids. Germline loops: CDR1 SGHVS, CDR2 FQNEAQ. Trimming took off 1 base at V and 4 bases at J, with 17 bases between the two ends. CDR3 residues: CASSLEPPGVLGNTIYF. The DNA for the CDR3 is TGTGCCAGCAGCTTAGAACCACCCGGCGTATTAGGAAACACCATATATTTT.

A word on this clonotype: A read error may account for a junction end that differs from germline. The V call is TRBV7-9, the J call TRBJ2-3, with TRBD2 matching 7 bases. This CDR3 spans 16 amino acids. The germline gives CDR1 SEHNR, CDR2 FQNEAQ (reference sequence). The CDR3 reads CASSLILADRTATQYF. The CDR3 coding sequence is TGTGCCAGCAGCTTAATCCTAGCGGACCGCACAGCTACGCAGTATTTT.

The sample holds a few counts of this clonotype. The chain combines TRBV6-6 with TRBJ2-3, with TRBD2 matching 14 bases. There are 16 residues in the CDR3. The J segment lost 4 bases and the V segment lost 5 bases, leaving 5 bases of the junction unmatched. CDR1 is MNHNY and CDR2 is SVGAGI in the germline V gene (reference sequence). CDR3 protein: CASSTGLAGGADTQYF. The CDR3 coding sequence is TGTGCCAGCAGTACAGGACTAGCGGGAGGTGCAGATACGCAGTATTTT.

DNA of the CDR3: TGTGCCAGCAGGGGGACAGGGCCGAACACCGGGGAGCTGTTTTTT. Amino acid sequence: CASRGTGPNTGELFF. V gene TRBV14 combines with J gene TRBJ2-2, with 9 bases aligning to TRBD1. Germline CDR1 reads SGHDN; CDR2 reads FVKESK. With V trimmed by 6 bases and J by 0 bases, 2 bases remained unmatched. The CDR3 consists of 15 residues.

For this clonotype: A read error may produce the germline difference seen at one junction end. The chain couples TRBV7-2 to TRBJ2-3; D is ambiguous. The CDR3 consists of 13 residues. Germline V gives CDR1 SGHTA, CDR2 FQGNSA. The CDR3 spells CASSPTSGDTLYF. The CDR3, as DNA: TGTGCCAGCAGCCCAACATCCGGAGATACGCTGTATTTT.

The chain combines TRBV29-1 with TRBJ2-5; TRBD1 agrees at 8 bases. This CDR3 comprises 17 residues. J was trimmed by 3 bases and V by 7 bases; bases with no gene match: 19. CDR1 SQVTM and CDR2 ANQGSEA come from the germline V gene. The CDR3 DNA is TGCAGCGGATTGACGCTGGGACAGGCAGCGTTGGAAGAGACCCAGTACTTC. Its translation: CSGLTLGQAALEETQYF.

The chain carries TRBV21-1 and TRBJ2-7; TRBD2 is the table's D call and was not checked against the DNA. TRBV21-1 is deemed a pseudogene. The CDR3 has 15 amino acids. CDR3 coding DNA: TGTGCCAGCAGCAGAAGGAGCGGGGGTCTCTACGAGCAGTACTTC. This translates into CASSRRSGGLYEQYF.

This clonotype has at least ten counts. The rearrangement links TRBV29-1 to TRBJ2-7, with D possibly being TRBD2 (6 bases). V gave up 6 bases and J gave up 1 base, with 13 bases separating them. Germline CDR1 is SQVTM and CDR2 is ANQGSEA. The CDR3 sequence is 13 residues long. CDR3 bases: TGCAGCGTCGCATTGGGACTGTCCTACGAGCAGTACTTC. Translating it yields CSVALGLSYEQYF.

The DNA of the CDR3 is TGTGCCAGCAGCCGGAACGACAGGACCAAAAATGAGCAGTTCTTC. This encodes CASSRNDRTKNEQFF. The V gene is TRBV11-3, the J gene TRBJ2-1, with D possibly matching TRBD1 (6 bases). Germline V lookup: CDR1 SGHNT, CDR2 YENEEA. The CDR3 has 15 residues. Trimming stripped 5 bases from V and 7 bases from J, with 18 bases between.

This clonotype was seen only a few times. The chain joins TRBV30 to TRBJ2-1; no firm D call. The CDR3 runs 15 residues. Per the germline V gene, CDR1 is GTSNPN and CDR2 is SVGIG (reference sequence). V lost 2 bases and J 0 bases, leaving 11 bases between the germline ends. As DNA, the CDR3 is TGTGCCTGGAGTCAGCCCTATAGCTCCTACAATGAGCAGTTCTTC. Its translation: CAWSQPYSSYNEQFF.

This clonotype was counted a few times. This chain uses TRBV20-1 with TRBJ2-2, with 15 bases that match TRBD2. Germline loops: CDR1 DFQATT, CDR2 SNEGSKA (reference sequence). V shed 4 bases, J shed 6 bases, and the junction held 12 bases outside the gene matches. The length of the CDR3 is 18 residues. CDR3 loop: CSATPGTSGRFFAGELFF. Here the CDR3 DNA reads TGCAGTGCTACCCCCGGGACTAGCGGGAGGTTTTTCGCCGGGGAGCTGTTTTTT.

This clonotype was counted ten times or more. The chain carries TRBV6-2 or TRBV6-3 and TRBJ1-2, with unresolved D. This CDR3 has 13 amino acids. Germline loops: CDR1 MNHEY, CDR2 SVGEGT. V dropped 2 bases and J dropped 4 bases, with 8 bases sitting between them. The CDR3 DNA is TGTGCCAGCAGTTACCGACAAACCTATGGCTACACCTTC. Protein: CASSYRQTYGYTF.

About this clonotype itself: A read error may explain this, as a much larger clone is one base away. This chain links TRBV14 with TRBJ2-7; D unclear. Germline V gene data show CDR1 as SGHDN and CDR2 as FVKESK. This CDR3 region has 13 residues. CDR3 sequence: CVSSQVGYGEQYF. DNA of the CDR3: TGTGTCAGCAGCCAAGTAGGTTATGGGGAGCAGTACTTC.

On this clonotype itself: One base away lies a much larger clone, so this may be a sequencing read error. The chain combines TRBV4-2 with TRBJ2-7, with TRBD1 matching 10 bases. The CDR3 is 17 residues long. Per the germline V gene, CDR1 is LGHNA and CDR2 is YNFKEQ. The chain's CDR3 is CASSLSPSGTGAYKQYF. Written as DNA, the CDR3 is TGTGCCAGCAGCCTTTCCCCTTCCGGGACAGGGGCCTACAAGCAGTACTTC.

The chain combines TRBV4-2 with TRBJ2-7; 10 nucleotides line up with TRBD2. Trimming cost V 1 base and J 0 bases; bases outside gene matches: 9. This CDR3 is 18 amino acids long. CDR1 and CDR2 (germline): LGHNA, YNFKEQ. The CDR3 loop is CASSQAIPAGGSSYEQYF. In nucleotides, the CDR3 is TGTGCCAGCAGCCAAGCCATTCCAGCGGGAGGGTCCTCCTACGAGCAGTACTTC.

The chain is built from TRBV27 and TRBJ2-1; a weak D match, TRBD1 (6 bases). Per the germline V gene, CDR1 is MNHEY and CDR2 is SMNVEV (reference sequence). The CDR3 consists of 14 residues. V lost 5 bases to trimming and J lost 8 bases, with 16 bases between them. The CDR3 DNA reads TGTGCCAGCAGTCCCGCGCTAGCAGGGGATGAGCAGTTCTTC. Translating gives CASSPALAGDEQFF.

The table lists this clonotype with many counts. The V gene is TRBV4-2, the J gene TRBJ2-7, with 11 bases that match TRBD2. CDR1 and CDR2 from the germline V gene are LGHNA and YNFKEQ. This CDR3 spans 14 amino acids. V was clipped by 8 bases and J by 4 bases; unmatched bases: 7. This CDR3 is CASSTSGSEYEQYF. The CDR3 DNA reads TGTGCCAGCTCAACTAGCGGGAGCGAGTACGAGCAGTACTTC.

This clonotype came up many times. The rearrangement uses TRBV28 and TRBJ2-7; 7 bases map to TRBD2. The CDR3 sequence is 12 residues long. The germline V gene encodes CDR1 MDHEN and CDR2 SYDVKM. Losses at the gene ends were 7 bases for V and 6 bases for J; bases not matched to a gene: 6. The CDR3 sequence is CASTSGGGEQYF. The CDR3 region has the DNA TGTGCCAGCACCAGTGGGGGGGGCGAGCAGTACTTC.

Of note for this clonotype: A clone one base away is much larger, so this may be a read error. This rearrangement joins TRBV21-1 to TRBJ1-1; TRBD1, as called in the table, went unchecked against the DNA. TRBV21-1 is designated a pseudogene. The CDR3 has 15 residues. CDR3 sequence: CASSNRDNLNTEASF. The DNA of the CDR3 is TGTGCCAGCAGCAACAGGGACAATTTGAACACTGAAGCTTCCTTT.

This clonotype was observed a few times. The junction and the germline gene differ at one end; a read error may be behind it. V gene TRBV7-2 combines with J gene TRBJ2-6, with D tentatively TRBD2 (6 bases). This CDR3 is built from 16 residues. Germline V gene sequence: CDR1 SGHTA, CDR2 FQGNSA. CDR3 sequence reads: CASSHPRDSRANVLTF. CDR3 DNA sequence: TGTGCCAGCAGCCACCCAAGGGACTCTAGGGCCAACGTCCTGACTTTC.

The genes are TRBV10-3 and TRBJ1-5; no clear D gene. V lost 3 bases to trimming and J lost 0 bases, with 12 bases between them. CDR1 ENHRY and CDR2 SYGVKD come from the germline V gene. The CDR3 runs to 16 residues. The CDR3 region has the DNA TGTGCCATCAGTGACGTCTCGACTGATAGCAATCAGCCCCAGCATTTT. Encoded protein: CAISDVSTDSNQPQHF.

With respect to this clonotype: Since a much larger clone is just one base distant, this may be a read error. The conserved phenylalanine or tryptophan normally closing the CDR3 is absent here, so this likely arose from a read error. This chain links TRBV7-2 with TRBJ2-1, with D unclear. The CDR3 loop spans 13 amino acids. Germline CDR1 reads SGHTA; CDR2 reads FQGNSA. Deletions cut 0 bases from V and 6 bases from J, with 6 bases between. CDR3 in DNA: TGTGCCAGCAGCTTAGCAAAGGGCAATGAGCAGTTCGTC. Translation gives CASSLAKGNEQFV.

Remarks on this clonotype: It may be a read error: a sequence one base away is much more abundant. The chain carries TRBV20-1 and TRBJ2-7, with TRBD2 identical over 11 bases. Per germline, CDR1 DFQATT and CDR2 SNEGSKA (reference sequence). The CDR3 is made up of 16 amino acids. The CDR3 reads CSARDLAGGHSCEQYF. The CDR3 DNA reads TGCAGTGCTAGGGACCTAGCGGGAGGCCACTCCTGCGAGCAGTACTTC.

This clonotype was seen repeatedly, ten times or more. The chain carries TRBV12-3 or TRBV12-4 and TRBJ2-1; possibly TRBD1 for D (6 bases). Trimming cost V 8 bases and J 5 bases, with 10 bases left between them. The CDR3 loop spans 12 amino acids. The CDR3 loop reads CASGRQDNEQFF. The CDR3, as DNA: TGTGCCAGCGGTAGACAGGACAATGAGCAGTTCTTC.

This clonotype was seen a single time. A much larger clone is a single base away; this may be a read error. This rearrangement joins TRBV13 to TRBJ2-7; D ambiguous. Looked up from germline, CDR1 is PRHDT and CDR2 is FYEKMQ (reference sequence). The CDR3 consists of 13 residues. CDR3 amino acids: CASSPLLAYVQYF. The CDR3 DNA follows: TGTGCCAGCAGCCCCCTCCTGGCCTACGTGCAGTACTTC. The whole variable domain, filled in from reference TRBV13 and TRBJ2-7, reads AAGVIQSPRHLIKEKRETATLKCYPIPRHDTVYWYQQGPGQDPQFLISFYEKMQSDKGSIPDRFSAQQFSDYHSELNMSSLELGDSALYFCASSPLLAYVQYFGPGTRLTVT.

This clonotype was counted many times. The chain couples TRBV12-3 or TRBV12-4 to TRBJ1-2, with 7 bases lining up with TRBD1. This CDR3 spans 13 amino acids. The V and J ends lost 3 bases and 4 bases, in that order; junction bases with no gene match: 2. The CDR3 nucleotides read TGTGCCAGCAGTTTTGAGGGGGCCTATGGCTACACCTTC. Encoded protein: CASSFEGAYGYTF.

This clonotype has just a few counts. V and J are TRBV18 and TRBJ2-7; D might be TRBD2 (5 bases). Germline CDR1 reads KGHSH; CDR2 reads LQKENI. This CDR3 has 15 residues. Between the trimmed V and J ends, which lost 3 bases and 2 bases, there was a span of 14 bases. The CDR3 DNA follows: TGTGCCAGCTCACCCTACGAGGGCCAAGCCTACGAGCAGTACTTC. Protein: CASSPYEGQAYEQYF.

This clonotype was detected ten times or more. The rearrangement joins TRBV6-5 to TRBJ2-7; the D call may be TRBD1 or TRBD2 (7 bases each). The length of the CDR3 is 14 residues. Germline CDR1 and CDR2: MNHEY and SVGAGI. The V and J ends lost 5 bases and 3 bases respectively, with 14 bases between them. The CDR3 DNA sequence: TGTGCCAGCAGTCGGGGGGACAGCGACTACGAGCAGTACTTC. Its protein product is CASSRGDSDYEQYF.

This clonotype was counted ten times or more. The chain uses TRBV5-6 and TRBJ2-3, with a weak D call TRBD1 (5 bases). The germline gives CDR1 SGHDT, CDR2 YYEEEE. CDR3 length: 16 residues. With 2 bases removed from V and 2 bases from J, the gap between germline ends came to 15 bases. The CDR3 DNA reads TGTGCCAGCAGCTTTTCACTGGCTGGGGCCACAGATACGCAGTATTTT. As protein: CASSFSLAGATDTQYF.

V usage is TRBV10-3 and J usage is TRBJ1-6; a possible D gene is TRBD1 (5 bases). This CDR3 comprises 15 residues. V lost 3 bases, J lost 7 bases, and 13 bases lay in between. Germline values: CDR1 ENHRY, CDR2 SYGVKD. The CDR3 nucleotides are TGTGCCATCAGTGATCCAGGGAACGGAAATTCACCCCTCCACTTT. It is translated as CAISDPGNGNSPLHF.

This clonotype has a handful of counts. V gene TRBV4-1 combines with J gene TRBJ2-6, with 7 bases lining up with TRBD2. V trimming: 4 bases; J trimming: 0 bases; junction bases outside the gene matches: 9. Germline lookup yields CDR1 MGHRA and CDR2 YSYEKL. This CDR3 is built from 18 residues. The CDR3 loop is CASSLASGDVSGANVLTF. Here the CDR3 DNA reads TGCGCCAGCAGCCTCGCTAGCGGAGACGTCTCTGGGGCCAACGTCCTGACTTTC.